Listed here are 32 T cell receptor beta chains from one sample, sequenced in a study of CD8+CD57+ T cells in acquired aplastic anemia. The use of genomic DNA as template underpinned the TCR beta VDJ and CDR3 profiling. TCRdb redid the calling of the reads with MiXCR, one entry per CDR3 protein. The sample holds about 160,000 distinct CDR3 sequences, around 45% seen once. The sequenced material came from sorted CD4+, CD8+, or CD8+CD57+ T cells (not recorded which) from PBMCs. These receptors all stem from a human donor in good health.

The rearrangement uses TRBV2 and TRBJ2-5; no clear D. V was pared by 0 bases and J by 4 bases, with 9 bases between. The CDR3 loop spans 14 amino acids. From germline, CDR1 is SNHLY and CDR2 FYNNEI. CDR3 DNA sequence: TGTGCCAGCAGTGAAGCGCTTTTCGGAGAGACCCAGTACTTC. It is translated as CASSEALFGETQYF.

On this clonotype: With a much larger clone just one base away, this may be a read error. The CDR3 spells CACSYMSSYNSPLHF. The CDR3 bases are TGTGCCTGCAGTTACATGAGCTCCTATAATTCACCCCTCCACTTT. The chain uses TRBV6-2 or TRBV6-3 and TRBJ1-6; D not resolved. CDR3 length: 15 amino acids. The germline gives CDR1 MNHEY, CDR2 SVGEGT.

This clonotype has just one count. CDR3 DNA sequence: TGCAGCACGTACGGACAGGGTCCCGAGCAGTACTTC. It translates to CSTYGQGPEQYF. The rearrangement joins TRBV29-1 to TRBJ2-7, with TRBD1 matching over 8 bases. V dropped 8 bases and J dropped 6; count of bases not matched to a gene: 9. The germline gives CDR1 SQVTM, CDR2 ANQGSEA. CDR3 length equals 12 residues.

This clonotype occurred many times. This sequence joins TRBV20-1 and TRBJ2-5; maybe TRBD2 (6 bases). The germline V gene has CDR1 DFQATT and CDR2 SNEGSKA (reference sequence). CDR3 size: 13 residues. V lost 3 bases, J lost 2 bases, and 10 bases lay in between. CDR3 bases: TGCAGTGCTAGGAGGGACTGGCAAGAGACCCAGTACTTC. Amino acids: CSARRDWQETQYF.

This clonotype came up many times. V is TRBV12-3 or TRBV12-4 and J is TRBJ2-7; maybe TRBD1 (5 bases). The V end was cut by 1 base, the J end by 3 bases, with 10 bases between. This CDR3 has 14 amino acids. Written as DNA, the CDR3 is TGTGCCAGCAGTTTAGGGGGCACTTACTACGAGCAGTACTTC. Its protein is CASSLGGTYYEQYF.

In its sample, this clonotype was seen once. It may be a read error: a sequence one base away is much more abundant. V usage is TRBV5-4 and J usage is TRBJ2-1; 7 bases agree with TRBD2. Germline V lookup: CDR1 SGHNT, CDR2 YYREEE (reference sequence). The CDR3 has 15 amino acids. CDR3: CASSLLAATYNDQFF. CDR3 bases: TGTGCCAGCAGCTTGCTAGCGGCAACCTACAATGATCAGTTCTTC.

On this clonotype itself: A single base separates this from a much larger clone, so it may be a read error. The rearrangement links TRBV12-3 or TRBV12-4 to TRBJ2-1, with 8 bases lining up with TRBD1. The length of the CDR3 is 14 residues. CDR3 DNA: TGTGCCAGCAGTTTAGGCGGACAGGGCAATGAGCGGTTCTTC. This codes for CASSLGGQGNERFF.

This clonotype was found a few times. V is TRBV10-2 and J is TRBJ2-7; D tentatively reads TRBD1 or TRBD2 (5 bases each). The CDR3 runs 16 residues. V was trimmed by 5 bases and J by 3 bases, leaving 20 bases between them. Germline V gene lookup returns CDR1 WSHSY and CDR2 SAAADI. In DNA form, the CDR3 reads TGCGCCAGCAGTTTCCTTTCGTCCGGGGCCAACTACGAGCAGTACTTC. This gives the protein CASSFLSSGANYEQYF.

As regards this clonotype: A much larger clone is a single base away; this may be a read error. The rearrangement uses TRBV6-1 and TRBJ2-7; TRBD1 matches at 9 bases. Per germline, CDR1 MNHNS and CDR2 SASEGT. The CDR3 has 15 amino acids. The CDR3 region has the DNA TGTGCCAGCAGCCGCCCCGGACAGGGGAGTTACGGGCAGTACTTC. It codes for CASSRPGQGSYGQYF.

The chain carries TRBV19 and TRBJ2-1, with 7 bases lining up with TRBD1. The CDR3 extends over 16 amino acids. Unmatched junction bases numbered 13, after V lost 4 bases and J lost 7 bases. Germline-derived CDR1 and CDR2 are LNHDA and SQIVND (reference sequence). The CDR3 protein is CASSRTGSGSGNEQFF. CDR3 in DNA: TGTGCCAGTAGTAGGACAGGATCAGGATCGGGGAATGAGCAGTTCTTC.

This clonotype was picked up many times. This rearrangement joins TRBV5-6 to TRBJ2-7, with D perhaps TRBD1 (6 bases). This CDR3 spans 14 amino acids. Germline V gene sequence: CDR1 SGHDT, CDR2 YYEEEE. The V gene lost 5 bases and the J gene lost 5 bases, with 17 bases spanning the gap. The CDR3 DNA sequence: TGTGCCAGCAGTAAGAGGGGGTTAATCGACGAGCAGTACTTC. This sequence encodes CASSKRGLIDEQYF.

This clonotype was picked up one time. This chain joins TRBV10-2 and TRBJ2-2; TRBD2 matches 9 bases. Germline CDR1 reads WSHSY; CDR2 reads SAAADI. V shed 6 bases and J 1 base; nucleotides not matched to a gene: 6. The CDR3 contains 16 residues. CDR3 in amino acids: CASRTAGGQNTGELFF. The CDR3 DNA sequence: TGCGCCAGCAGGACGGCGGGGGGGCAGAACACCGGGGAGCTGTTTTTT.

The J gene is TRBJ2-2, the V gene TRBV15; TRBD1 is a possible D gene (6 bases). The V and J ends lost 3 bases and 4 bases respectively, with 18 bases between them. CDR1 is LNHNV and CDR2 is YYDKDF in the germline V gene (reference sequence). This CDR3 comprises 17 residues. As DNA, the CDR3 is TGTGCCACCAGCAGCAGGGGTCGGCTAGCCGCCACCGGGGAGCTGTTTTTT. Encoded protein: CATSSRGRLAATGELFF.

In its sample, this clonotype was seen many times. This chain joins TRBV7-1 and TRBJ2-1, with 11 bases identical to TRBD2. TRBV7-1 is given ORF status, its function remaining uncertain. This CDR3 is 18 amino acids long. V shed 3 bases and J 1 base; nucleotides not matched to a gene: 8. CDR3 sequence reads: CASSSGTSGMPSYNEQFF. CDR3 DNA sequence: TGTGCCAGCAGCTCCGGGACTAGCGGTATGCCTTCCTACAATGAGCAGTTCTTC.

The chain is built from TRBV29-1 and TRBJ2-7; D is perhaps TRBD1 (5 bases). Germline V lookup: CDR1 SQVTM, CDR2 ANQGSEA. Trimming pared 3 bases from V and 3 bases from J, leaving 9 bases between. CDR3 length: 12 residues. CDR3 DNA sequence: TGCAGCGTTGAGGCGCAGGGCTACGAGCAGTACTTC. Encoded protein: CSVEAQGYEQYF.

The CDR3 is CAISEGGADRNTIYF. CDR3 bases: TGTGCCATCAGTGAAGGGGGCGCGGATAGAAACACCATATATTTT. The genes are TRBV10-3 and TRBJ1-3, with 7 positions matching TRBD1. The germline V gene encodes CDR1 ENHRY and CDR2 SYGVKD. The CDR3 has 15 residues. With 3 bases clipped from V and 5 bases from J, the junction kept 7 bases outside the gene matches.

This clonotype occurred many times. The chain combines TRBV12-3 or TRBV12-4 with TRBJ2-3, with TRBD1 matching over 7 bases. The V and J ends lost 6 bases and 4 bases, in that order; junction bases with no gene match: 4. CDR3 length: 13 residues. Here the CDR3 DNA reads TGTGCCAGCAGGCGACAGGGTCCAGATACGCAGTATTTT. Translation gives CASRRQGPDTQYF.

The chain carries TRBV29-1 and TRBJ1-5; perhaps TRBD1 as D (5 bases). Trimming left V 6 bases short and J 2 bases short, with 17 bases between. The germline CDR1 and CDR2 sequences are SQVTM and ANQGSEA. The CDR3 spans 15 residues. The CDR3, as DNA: TGCAGCGTAGGGGACCCTAGGACGGGCAATCAGCCCCAGCATTTT. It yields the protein CSVGDPRTGNQPQHF.

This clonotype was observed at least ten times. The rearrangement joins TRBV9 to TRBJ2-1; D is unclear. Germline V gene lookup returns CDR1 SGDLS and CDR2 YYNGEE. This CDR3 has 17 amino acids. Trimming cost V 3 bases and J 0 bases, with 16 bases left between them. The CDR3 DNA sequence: TGTGCCAGCAGCGCTAGGACCGTACTTAGCTCCTACAATGAGCAGTTCTTC. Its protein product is CASSARTVLSSYNEQFF.

CDR3 nucleotide sequence: TGTGCCAGCAGCTTGGCCGGGGGAGGGTTCGGCGGAACCCAGCATTTT. Its protein is CASSLAGGGFGGTQHF. The chain has TRBV5-6 and TRBJ1-5; tentatively, D is TRBD1 (5 bases). The V end lost 0 bases, the J end lost 11 bases, and 21 bases lay between the germline ends. The CDR3 contains 16 residues. CDR1 and CDR2 from the germline V gene are SGHDT and YYEEEE.

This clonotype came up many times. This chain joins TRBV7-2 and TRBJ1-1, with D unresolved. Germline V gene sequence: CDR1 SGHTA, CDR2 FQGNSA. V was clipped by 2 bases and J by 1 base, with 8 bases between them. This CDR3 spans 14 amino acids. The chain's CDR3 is CASSLRAGNTEAFF. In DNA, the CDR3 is TGTGCCAGCAGCTTACGGGCAGGGAACACTGAAGCTTTCTTT.

DNA of the CDR3: TGTGCCAGCAGTTTAAAAGAGACCCAGTACTTC. Protein: CASSLKETQYF. The genes are TRBV7-9 and TRBJ2-5; no reliable D call. The CDR3 is 11 residues long. Germline V gene lookup returns CDR1 SEHNR and CDR2 FQNEAQ (reference sequence). Trimming pared 6 bases from V and 3 bases from J, leaving 5 bases between. The whole variable domain, filled in from reference TRBV7-9 and TRBJ2-5, reads DTGVSQNPRHKITKRGQNVTFRCDPISEHNRLYWYRQTLGQGPEFLTYFQNEAQLEKSRLLSDRFSAERPKGSFSTLEIQRTEQGDSAMYLCASSLKETQYFGPGTRLLVL.

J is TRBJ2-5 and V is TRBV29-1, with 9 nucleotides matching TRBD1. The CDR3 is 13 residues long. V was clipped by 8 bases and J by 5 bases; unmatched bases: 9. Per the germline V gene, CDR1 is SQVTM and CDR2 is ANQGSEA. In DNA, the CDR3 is TGCAGCTTATCCGGGACAGGGCCGGAGACCCAGTACTTC. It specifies CSLSGTGPETQYF.

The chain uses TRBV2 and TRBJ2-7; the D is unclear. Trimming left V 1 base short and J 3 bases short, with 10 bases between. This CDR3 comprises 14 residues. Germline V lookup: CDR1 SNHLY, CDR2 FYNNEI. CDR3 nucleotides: TGTGCCAGCAGTGAAGGAAGCGTCCTCTACGAGCAGTACTTC. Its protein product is CASSEGSVLYEQYF.

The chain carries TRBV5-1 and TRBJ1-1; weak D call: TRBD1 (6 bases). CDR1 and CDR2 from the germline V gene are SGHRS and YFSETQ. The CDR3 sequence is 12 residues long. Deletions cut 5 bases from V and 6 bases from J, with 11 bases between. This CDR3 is CASSSTGPEAFF. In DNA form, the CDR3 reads TGCGCCAGCAGTTCTACAGGGCCTGAAGCTTTCTTT.

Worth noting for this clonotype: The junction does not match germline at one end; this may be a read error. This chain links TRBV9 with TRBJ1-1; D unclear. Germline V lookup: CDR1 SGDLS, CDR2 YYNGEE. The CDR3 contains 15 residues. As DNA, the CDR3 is TGTGCCAACAGCTTAACCCCTGCGGGCAACACTGAAGCTTTCTTT. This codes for CANSLTPAGNTEAFF.

The CDR3 bases are TGTGCCAGCAGTTTGGGGCAGCACAATGAGCAGTTCTTC. It encodes CASSLGQHNEQFF. The chain combines TRBV12-3 or TRBV12-4 with TRBJ2-1; perhaps TRBD1 as D (5 bases). The V and J ends lost 3 bases and 5 bases respectively, with 8 bases between them. This CDR3 spans 13 amino acids.

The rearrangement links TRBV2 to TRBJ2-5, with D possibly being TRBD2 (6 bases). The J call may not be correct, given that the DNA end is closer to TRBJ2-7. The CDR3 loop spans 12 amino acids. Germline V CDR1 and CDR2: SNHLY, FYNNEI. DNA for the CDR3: TGTGCCAGTGGCATCGGGACTTACGAGCAGTACTTC. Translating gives CASGIGTYEQYF.

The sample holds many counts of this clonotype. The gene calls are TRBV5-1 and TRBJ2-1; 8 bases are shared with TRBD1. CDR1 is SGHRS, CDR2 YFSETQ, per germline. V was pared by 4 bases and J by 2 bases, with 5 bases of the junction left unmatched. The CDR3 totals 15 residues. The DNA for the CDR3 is TGCGCCAGCAGCGAAGGACAGGGCGCCTACAATGAGCAGTTCTTC. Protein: CASSEGQGAYNEQFF.

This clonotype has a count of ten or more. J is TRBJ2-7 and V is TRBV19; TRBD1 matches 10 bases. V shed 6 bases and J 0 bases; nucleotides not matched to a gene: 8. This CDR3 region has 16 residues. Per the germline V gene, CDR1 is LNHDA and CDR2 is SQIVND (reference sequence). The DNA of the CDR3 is TGTGCCAGTAGAGGACAGGGGGGACCCAGCTCCTACGAGCAGTACTTC. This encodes CASRGQGGPSSYEQYF.

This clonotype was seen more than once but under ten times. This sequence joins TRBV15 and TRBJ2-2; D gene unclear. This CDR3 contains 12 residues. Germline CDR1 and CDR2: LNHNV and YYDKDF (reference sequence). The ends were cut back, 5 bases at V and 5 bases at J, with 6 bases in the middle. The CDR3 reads CATSGPTGELFF. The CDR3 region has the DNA TGTGCCACCAGCGGTCCGACCGGGGAGCTGTTTTTT.

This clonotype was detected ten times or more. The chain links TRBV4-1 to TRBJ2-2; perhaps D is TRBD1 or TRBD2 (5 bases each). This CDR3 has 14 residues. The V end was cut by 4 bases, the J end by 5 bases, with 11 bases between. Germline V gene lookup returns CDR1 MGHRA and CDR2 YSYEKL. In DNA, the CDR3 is TGCGCCAGCAGCCGGTTCGGGGCTACCGGGGAGCTGTTTTTT. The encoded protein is CASSRFGATGELFF.